What follows are 6 T cell receptor beta chains derived from one specimen sequenced in a study of blood T cells in healthy people across ages. Then a second PCR, running about 6 to 12 cycles, was carried out with a sample-barcoded 5' primer and a J-beta primer mix. TCRdb fed the 5' RACE reads into MiXCR, producing one record per CDR3 protein. The sample shows about 1.8 million distinct CDR3 sequences, 49% of them seen only once. The sample was blood. The receptors stem from a woman between 35 and 50 years old in good health.

This clonotype was detected only a few times. The rearrangement joins TRBV7-9 to TRBJ1-4, with unresolved D. Germline V gene lookup returns CDR1 SEHNR and CDR2 FQNEAQ (reference sequence). This CDR3 contains 14 residues. V was trimmed by 3 bases and J by 7 bases, leaving 12 bases between them. The CDR3 bases are TGTGCCAGCAGCTTGATCGCGGCGGGTGAAAAACTGTTTTTT. This gives the protein CASSLIAAGEKLFF.

The chain combines TRBV5-6 with TRBJ1-2; D not resolved. Germline values: CDR1 SGHDT, CDR2 YYEEEE. The CDR3 is 13 residues long. V was clipped by 4 bases and J by 10 bases, with 17 bases between them. The CDR3 region has the DNA TGTGCCAGCAGCCCCGGGAGTTCCAGAGCCTACACCTTC. It is translated as CASSPGSSRAYTF.

In the case of this clonotype: A single base separates this from a much larger clone, so it may be a read error. The V and J genes are TRBV6-6 and TRBJ2-5, with 10 bases lining up with TRBD1. Germline CDR1 MNHNY, CDR2 SVGAGI (reference sequence). The CDR3 runs to 14 residues. With V trimmed by 2 bases and J by 7 bases, 4 bases remained unmatched. This chain's CDR3 is CASSYGTGVGTQYF. CDR3 in DNA: TGTGCCAGCAGTTACGGGACAGGGGTGGGGACCCAGTACTTC.

This chain's CDR3 is CSARRDPPYNEQFF. The CDR3 bases are TGCAGTGCCAGACGGGACCCCCCCTACAATGAGCAGTTCTTC. The chain joins TRBV20-1 to TRBJ2-1; D possibly uses TRBD1 or TRBD2 (5 bases each). The CDR3 has 14 residues. The ends were cut back, 6 bases at V and 2 bases at J, with 14 bases in the middle. Germline assignment: CDR1 DFQATT and CDR2 SNEGSKA (reference sequence).

The rearrangement uses TRBV20-1 and TRBJ2-1; 12 positions agree with TRBD2. The CDR3 covers 19 residues. Trimming took 3 bases from V and 0 from J; bases not matched to a gene: 12. Germline V lookup: CDR1 DFQATT, CDR2 SNEGSKA (reference sequence). CDR3 nucleotides: TGCAGTGCTAGGGACCTTCTGACTAGCGGGGGCTCCTCCTACAATGAGCAGTTCTTC. It codes for CSARDLLTSGGSSYNEQFF.

This clonotype was counted only a few times. This chain uses TRBV28 with TRBJ2-5, with D perhaps matching TRBD2 (5 bases). The CDR3 covers 12 residues. The germline V and J ends were trimmed by 5 bases and 6 bases, with 10 bases remaining between them. CDR1 MDHEN and CDR2 SYDVKM come from the germline V gene. This CDR3 reads CASSPGMKTQYF. The CDR3 bases are TGTGCCAGCAGTCCGGGAATGAAGACCCAGTACTTC.